These 3 T cell receptor beta chains originate from one sample sequenced in a study of CDR3 diversity in severe acne. TCRdb analysed the PCR reads with MiXCR anew, one entry per CDR3 protein. The sample consists of about 76,000 distinct CDR3 sequences, approximately 51% of them appearing once. Sequencing was done on a sample of blood. The receptors were sampled from a male donor in good health, without acne.

The chain uses TRBV27 and TRBJ2-2; 10 nucleotides align to TRBD2. Germline V CDR1 and CDR2: MNHEY, SMNVEV (reference sequence). V lost 5 bases, J lost 7 bases, and 10 bases stayed unmatched. The CDR3 sequence is 16 residues long. The CDR3 DNA sequence: TGTGCCAGCAGTACAGAGCGGGAGGGCCCGGGCGGGGAGCTGTTTTTT. Amino acid sequence: CASSTEREGPGGELFF.

This clonotype is medium-sized. The gene calls are TRBV20-1 and TRBJ2-1; a weak D match, TRBD1 (6 bases). The V gene's germline CDR1 is DFQATT and CDR2 SNEGSKA (reference sequence). The germline V and J ends were trimmed by 3 bases and 1 base, with 10 bases remaining between them. The CDR3 extends over 14 amino acids. CDR3 region: CSARNGTSYNEQFF. The CDR3 region has the DNA TGCAGTGCTAGGAACGGGACATCCTACAATGAGCAGTTCTTC.

This clonotype was found once. The CDR3: CASSYLRGNTGELFF. DNA of the CDR3: TGTGCCAGCAGTTACCTCAGGGGTAACACCGGGGAGCTGTTTTTT. The chain has TRBV28 and TRBJ2-2; possible D gene TRBD1, 6 bases. Per germline, CDR1 MDHEN and CDR2 SYDVKM. Trimming took off 4 bases at V and 2 bases at J, with 11 bases between the two ends. The CDR3 is 15 amino acids.